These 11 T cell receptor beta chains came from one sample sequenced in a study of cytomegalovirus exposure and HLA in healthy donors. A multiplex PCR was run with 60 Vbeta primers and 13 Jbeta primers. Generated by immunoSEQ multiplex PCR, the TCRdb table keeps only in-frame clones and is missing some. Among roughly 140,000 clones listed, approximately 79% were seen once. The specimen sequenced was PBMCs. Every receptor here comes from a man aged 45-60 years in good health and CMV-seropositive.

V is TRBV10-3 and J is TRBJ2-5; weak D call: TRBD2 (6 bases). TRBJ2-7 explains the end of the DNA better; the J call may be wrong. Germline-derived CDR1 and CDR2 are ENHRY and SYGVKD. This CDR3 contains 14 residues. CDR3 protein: CAIRGAGVAYEQYF. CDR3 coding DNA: TGTGCCATCAGAGGAGCGGGTGTGGCCTACGAGCAGTACTTC.

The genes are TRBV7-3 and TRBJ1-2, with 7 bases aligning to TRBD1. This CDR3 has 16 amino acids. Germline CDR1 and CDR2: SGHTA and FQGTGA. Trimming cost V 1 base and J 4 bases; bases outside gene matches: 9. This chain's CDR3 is CASSLITGAEGYGYTF. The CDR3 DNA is TGTGCCAGCAGCTTAATCACAGGGGCGGAGGGCTATGGCTACACCTTC.

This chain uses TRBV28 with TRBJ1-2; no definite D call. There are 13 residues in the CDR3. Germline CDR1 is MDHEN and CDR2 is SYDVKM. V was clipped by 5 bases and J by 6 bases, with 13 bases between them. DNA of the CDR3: TGTGCCAGCAGTCCCCCTTTGAGGAATGGCTACACCTTC. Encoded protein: CASSPPLRNGYTF.

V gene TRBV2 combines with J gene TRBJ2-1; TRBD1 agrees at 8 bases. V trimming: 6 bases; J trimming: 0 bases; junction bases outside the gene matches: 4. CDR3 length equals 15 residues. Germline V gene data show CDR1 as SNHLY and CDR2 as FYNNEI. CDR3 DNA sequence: TGTGCCAGCAGGCTGGACAGGGACTCCTACAATGAGCAGTTCTTC. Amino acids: CASRLDRDSYNEQFF.

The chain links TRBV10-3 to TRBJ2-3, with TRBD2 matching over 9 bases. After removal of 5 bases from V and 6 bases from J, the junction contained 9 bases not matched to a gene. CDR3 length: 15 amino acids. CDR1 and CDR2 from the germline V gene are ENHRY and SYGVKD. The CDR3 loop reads CAISQEAGGLDTQYF. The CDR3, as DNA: TGTGCCATCAGTCAGGAAGCGGGAGGCTTGGATACGCAGTATTTT.

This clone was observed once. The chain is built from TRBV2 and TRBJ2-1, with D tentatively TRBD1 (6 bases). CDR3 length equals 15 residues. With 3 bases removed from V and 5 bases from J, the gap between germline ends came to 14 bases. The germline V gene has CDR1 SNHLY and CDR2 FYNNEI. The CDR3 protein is CASSDQGNMNNEQFF. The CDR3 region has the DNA TGTGCCAGCAGTGATCAGGGGAATATGAACAATGAGCAGTTCTTC. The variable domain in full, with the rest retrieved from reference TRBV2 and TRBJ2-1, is EPEVTQTPSHQVTQMGQEVILRCVPISNHLYFYWYRQILGQKVEFLVSFYNNEISEKSEIFDDQFSVERPDGSNFTLKIRSTKLEDSAMYFCASSDQGNMNNEQFFGPGTRLTVL.

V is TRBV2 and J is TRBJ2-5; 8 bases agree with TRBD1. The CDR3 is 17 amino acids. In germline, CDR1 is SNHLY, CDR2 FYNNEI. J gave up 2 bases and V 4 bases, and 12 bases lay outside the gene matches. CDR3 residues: CASSVSRDRTRQETQYF. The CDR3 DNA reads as TGTGCCAGCAGTGTCTCCCGGGACAGGACGAGGCAAGAGACCCAGTACTTC.

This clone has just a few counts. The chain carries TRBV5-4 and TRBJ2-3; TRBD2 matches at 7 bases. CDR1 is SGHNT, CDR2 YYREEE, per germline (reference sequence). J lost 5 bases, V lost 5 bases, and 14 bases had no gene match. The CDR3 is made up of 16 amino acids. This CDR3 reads CASRTTSPGGGDTQYF. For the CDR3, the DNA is TGTGCCAGCAGAACGACTAGCCCGGGAGGAGGAGATACGCAGTATTTT.

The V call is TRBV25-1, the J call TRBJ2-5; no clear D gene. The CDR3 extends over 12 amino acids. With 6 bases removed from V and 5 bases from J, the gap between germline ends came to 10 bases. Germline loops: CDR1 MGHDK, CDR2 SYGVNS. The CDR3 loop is CASRSRWETQYF. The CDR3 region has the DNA TGTGCCAGCAGGTCGCGTTGGGAGACCCAGTACTTC.

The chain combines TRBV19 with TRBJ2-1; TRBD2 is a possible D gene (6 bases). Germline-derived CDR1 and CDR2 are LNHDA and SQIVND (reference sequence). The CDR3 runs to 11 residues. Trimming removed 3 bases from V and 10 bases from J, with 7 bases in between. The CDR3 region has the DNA TGTGCCAGTAGTATCGCGGGGGAGCAGTTCTTC. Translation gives CASSIAGEQFF.

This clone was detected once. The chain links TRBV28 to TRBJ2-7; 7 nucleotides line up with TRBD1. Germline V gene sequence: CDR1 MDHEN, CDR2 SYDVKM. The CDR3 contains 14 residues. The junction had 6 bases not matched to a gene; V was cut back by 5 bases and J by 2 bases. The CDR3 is CASSEGTAPYEQYF. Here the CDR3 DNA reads TGTGCCAGCAGTGAAGGGACAGCTCCCTACGAGCAGTACTTC.